This T cell receptor beta chain was documented in a study of CD8 T cells in ankylosing spondylitis. General study findings and limits: About 8 highly homologous variants made up a TCR beta motif, and this motif appeared characteristic of ankylosing spondylitis blood.

This clonotype was seen a handful of times. Antigen: not known. A single record per CDR3 protein comes from TCRdb applying MiXCR to the 5' RACE reads. The table has about 540,000 distinct CDR3 sequences, 10% to 15% seen once. CDR3 length: 13 residues. Germline loops: CDR1 SEHNR, CDR2 FQNEAQ (reference sequence). The V end was cut by 3 bases, the J end by 6 bases, with 9 bases between. The sequenced sample consisted of blood, either unsorted or a sorted T cell fraction (not recorded which). This receptor was obtained from a male donor with ankylosing spondylitis. This chain links TRBV7-9 with TRBJ2-1; TRBD1 or TRBD2 may be the D gene (5 bases each). CDR3 in DNA: TGTGCCAGCAGCTTTAATGGGGGCAATGAGCAGTTCTTC. It translates to CASSFNGGNEQFF.